These T cell receptor beta chains were read from a single sample in a study of blood T cells in healthy people across ages. TCRdb re-called the 5' RACE reads through MiXCR, storing one row per CDR3 protein. The table lists more than 650,000 distinct CDR3 sequences, about 48% of them singletons. The sample consisted of blood. Source of these receptors: an elderly man in good health. The CDR3 runs from the conserved cysteine through the conserved F or W. D genes are given only for firm matches. Only part of the rows carry a size: once, few, many, or a class if the clone is expanded.

v_gene: TRBV20-1
j_gene: TRBJ2-7
d_gene: TRBD1
abundance: once
CDR3nt: TGCAGTGCTACCGGGGGCGGACAGGGGTCCTCCTACGAACAGTACTTC
CDR3aa: CSATGGGQGSSYEQYF

v_gene: TRBV20-1
j_gene: TRBJ2-3
d_gene: TRBD2
abundance: few
CDR3nt: TGCAGTGCTAGGGGCCCGGCGGGAGGAAACAGATACGCGTATTTT
CDR3aa: CSARGPAGGNRYAYF

v_gene: TRBV6-5
j_gene: TRBJ1-2
d_gene: TRBD1
abundance: -
CDR3nt: TGTGCCAGCAGCGCGGACAGGGGCCCCGTGGGCTACACCTTC
CDR3aa: CASSADRGPVGYTF

v_gene: TRBV11-2
j_gene: TRBJ2-7
d_gene: -
abundance: -
CDR3nt: TGTGCCAGCAGCTTAGGGAGGGACAGCGGTGCCTACGAGCAGTACTTC
CDR3aa: CASSLGRDSGAYEQYF

v_gene: TRBV4-2
j_gene: TRBJ1-2
d_gene: -
abundance: -
CDR3nt: TGTGCCAGCAGCCAAGGTTGGGGTTGGGGCTACACCTTC
CDR3aa: CASSQGWGWGYTF

v_gene: TRBV20-1
j_gene: TRBJ1-1
d_gene: -
abundance: -
CDR3nt: TGCAGTGCTAGAGGGGACACTCGCACTGAAGCTTTCTTT
CDR3aa: CSARGDTRTEAFF

v_gene: TRBV7-9
j_gene: TRBJ2-3
d_gene: TRBD1
abundance: -
CDR3nt: TGTGCCAACAGCTTTGGACAGGGGCGAACAGATACGCAGTATTTT
CDR3aa: CANSFGQGRTDTQYF

v_gene: TRBV5-4
j_gene: TRBJ2-6
d_gene: -
abundance: -
CDR3nt: TGTGCCGATGGTAACTCTGGGGCCAACGTCCTGACTTTC
CDR3aa: CADGNSGANVLTF

v_gene: TRBV9
j_gene: TRBJ1-1
d_gene: TRBD1
abundance: -
CDR3nt: TGTGCCAGCAGTCGACAGGGGGCGTTTAGCCTGGACACTGAAGCTTTCTTT
CDR3aa: CASSRQGAFSLDTEAFF

v_gene: TRBV5-5
j_gene: TRBJ2-7
d_gene: -
abundance: -
CDR3nt: TGTGCCAGCAGTGGGCATTTCTCCTACGAGCAGTACTTC
CDR3aa: CASSGHFSYEQYF

v_gene: TRBV7-2
j_gene: TRBJ1-4
d_gene: -
abundance: -
CDR3nt: TGTGCCAGCAGCTCCAGTGGAGCTAATGAAAAACTGTTTTTT
CDR3aa: CASSSSGANEKLFF

v_gene: TRBV20-1
j_gene: TRBJ1-2
d_gene: -
abundance: -
CDR3nt: TGCAGTGCTAGTTGGACAGAGAACTATGGCTACACCTTC
CDR3aa: CSASWTENYGYTF

v_gene: TRBV19
j_gene: TRBJ1-1
d_gene: -
abundance: -
CDR3nt: TGTGCCAGTAGTATAGGGGGGGGGAGCACTGAAGCTTTCTTT
CDR3aa: CASSIGGGSTEAFF

v_gene: TRBV7-9
j_gene: TRBJ1-4
d_gene: TRBD1
abundance: -
CDR3nt: TGTGCCAGCAGACCGGGACAGGGAGGTGAAAAACTGTTTTTT
CDR3aa: CASRPGQGGEKLFF

v_gene: TRBV5-1
j_gene: TRBJ1-4
d_gene: -
abundance: many
CDR3nt: TGCGCCAGCAGCTTGGGGACCGGCGGTGAAAAACTGTTTTTT
CDR3aa: CASSLGTGGEKLFF

v_gene: TRBV10-3
j_gene: TRBJ2-7
d_gene: TRBD1
abundance: -
CDR3nt: TGTGCCACCGGGACAGCCTCCTACGAGCAGTACTTC
CDR3aa: CATGTASYEQYF

v_gene: TRBV6-5
j_gene: TRBJ2-7
d_gene: -
abundance: -
CDR3nt: TGTGCCAGCAGAGATCCCGGGAACTACGAGCAGTACTTC
CDR3aa: CASRDPGNYEQYF

v_gene: TRBV29-1
j_gene: TRBJ1-4
d_gene: TRBD1
abundance: -
CDR3nt: TGCAGCGCTCCGGGACAGGGAAATGAAAAACTGTTTTTT
CDR3aa: CSAPGQGNEKLFF

v_gene: TRBV6-1
j_gene: TRBJ2-5
d_gene: -
abundance: -
CDR3nt: TGTGCCAGCAGAAAGGGAGGCACCGCCGTGGGAGAGACCCAGTACTTC
CDR3aa: CASRKGGTAVGETQYF

v_gene: TRBV2
j_gene: TRBJ2-7
d_gene: -
abundance: few
CDR3nt: TGTGCCAGCAGGGAAATGCTACCCCGGGCCACTTCCTACGAGCAGTACTTC
CDR3aa: CASREMLPRATSYEQYF

v_gene: TRBV29-1
j_gene: TRBJ2-1
d_gene: TRBD2
abundance: many
CDR3nt: TGCAGCGTTGAAGATGCTAGCGGGAGTATGTATGAGCAGTTCTTC
CDR3aa: CSVEDASGSMYEQFF

v_gene: TRBV11-2
j_gene: TRBJ2-6
d_gene: -
abundance: -
CDR3nt: TGTGCCAGCAGCCCCAAAGGGTTCGGGGCCAACGTCCTGACTTTC
CDR3aa: CASSPKGFGANVLTF

v_gene: TRBV7-2
j_gene: TRBJ2-1
d_gene: TRBD2
abundance: -
CDR3nt: TGTGCCAGCAGCTTAACGCATCAGACTAGCAACGAGCAGTTCTTC
CDR3aa: CASSLTHQTSNEQFF

v_gene: TRBV27
j_gene: TRBJ2-7
d_gene: -
abundance: -
CDR3nt: TGTGCCAGCAATTACGGGTCCTACGAGCAGTACTTC
CDR3aa: CASNYGSYEQYF

v_gene: TRBV6-1
j_gene: TRBJ2-1
d_gene: TRBD2
abundance: -
CDR3nt: TGTGCCAGCAGTGAAGAGTCTAGCGGGACCTACAATGAGCAGTTCTTC
CDR3aa: CASSEESSGTYNEQFF

v_gene: TRBV27
j_gene: TRBJ2-4
d_gene: -
abundance: -
CDR3nt: TGTGCCAGCAGTTTGGGTAGGGCGGAGTACTTC
CDR3aa: CASSLGRAEYF

v_gene: TRBV20-1
j_gene: TRBJ2-6
d_gene: -
abundance: -
CDR3nt: TGCAGTGCTCGGACGAGCGGGGCCAACGTCCTGACTTTC
CDR3aa: CSARTSGANVLTF

v_gene: TRBV5-1
j_gene: TRBJ1-4
d_gene: TRBD1
abundance: few
CDR3nt: TGCGCCAGCAGGGCCAGGACAGGGAGTACAACTAATGAAAAACTGTTTTTT
CDR3aa: CASRARTGSTTNEKLFF

v_gene: TRBV12-3/TRBV12-4
j_gene: TRBJ2-1
d_gene: TRBD1
abundance: few
CDR3nt: TGTGCCACCTGCTCCGGGACAGGGTACAATGAGCAGTTCTTC
CDR3aa: CATCSGTGYNEQFF

v_gene: TRBV6-1
j_gene: TRBJ1-2
d_gene: -
abundance: -
CDR3nt: TGTGCCAGCCGGGACCCCTTCTATGGCTACACCTTC
CDR3aa: CASRDPFYGYTF

v_gene: TRBV12-3/TRBV12-4
j_gene: TRBJ2-4
d_gene: -
abundance: -
CDR3nt: TGTGCCAGCAGTCCCGAGGGGTCCGCCAAAAACATTCAGTACTTC
CDR3aa: CASSPEGSAKNIQYF

v_gene: TRBV5-8
j_gene: TRBJ2-5
d_gene: TRBD1
abundance: -
CDR3nt: TGTACCAGCAGCCGGGTCGCCGGGACAGGGATTCAAGAGACCCAGTACTTC
CDR3aa: CTSSRVAGTGIQETQYF

v_gene: TRBV5-1
j_gene: TRBJ2-3
d_gene: TRBD2
abundance: -
CDR3nt: TGCGCCAGCAGCCACCTAGCGGCAGTGGGCACAGATACGCAGTATTTT
CDR3aa: CASSHLAAVGTDTQYF

v_gene: TRBV5-1
j_gene: TRBJ1-2
d_gene: -
abundance: few
CDR3nt: TGCGCCAGCAGCTCCGAGAGAGCTAACTATGGCTACACCTTC
CDR3aa: CASSSERANYGYTF

v_gene: TRBV5-1
j_gene: TRBJ1-1
d_gene: TRBD1
abundance: once
CDR3nt: TGCGCCAGCAGCTTGGCCGGGACAGGGGTAGGGACTGAAGCTTTCTTT
CDR3aa: CASSLAGTGVGTEAFF

v_gene: TRBV21-1
j_gene: TRBJ2-7
d_gene: -
abundance: few
CDR3nt: TGTGCCAGCAGCAAACCTCTTGGCTTCTCCTACGAGCAGTACTTC
CDR3aa: CASSKPLGFSYEQYF

v_gene: TRBV29-1
j_gene: TRBJ1-4
d_gene: -
abundance: -
CDR3nt: TGCAGCGTTGGTGGCGCAACTAATGAAAAACTGTTTTTT
CDR3aa: CSVGGATNEKLFF

v_gene: TRBV14
j_gene: TRBJ1-6
d_gene: -
abundance: few
CDR3nt: TGTGCCAGCAGTCAACCCCCAGGCCCCCTCCACTTT
CDR3aa: CASSQPPGPLHF

v_gene: TRBV6-1
j_gene: TRBJ1-5
d_gene: -
abundance: -
CDR3nt: TGTGCCAGCAGTCCCAGACCTTATCCCCGCAGGTCATATAGCAATCAGCCCCAGCATTTT
CDR3aa: CASSPRPYPRRSYSNQPQHF

v_gene: TRBV20-1
j_gene: TRBJ2-1
d_gene: -
abundance: once
CDR3nt: TGCAGTGTTCTCCGGGGGTTAGACCAAGAGACCCAGTTCTTC
CDR3aa: CSVLRGLDQETQFF

v_gene: TRBV7-9
j_gene: TRBJ2-7
d_gene: TRBD1
abundance: few
CDR3nt: TGTGCCAGCAGTCAAACCGGGACAGAGAGGTCCTACGAGCAGTACTTC
CDR3aa: CASSQTGTERSYEQYF

v_gene: TRBV6-5
j_gene: TRBJ1-6
d_gene: TRBD1
abundance: -
CDR3nt: TGTGCCAGCAGTTCGGGGGACAGGTTTTCACCCCTCCACTTT
CDR3aa: CASSSGDRFSPLHF

v_gene: TRBV12-3/TRBV12-4
j_gene: TRBJ2-7
d_gene: -
abundance: -
CDR3nt: TGTGCCAGCAGTTCCAGTGCGGGGCTTCTCTACGAGCAGTACTTC
CDR3aa: CASSSSAGLLYEQYF

v_gene: TRBV9
j_gene: TRBJ2-3
d_gene: -
abundance: -
CDR3nt: TGTGCCAGCAGCGTAGGGGCAGATCACAGATACGCGTATTTT
CDR3aa: CASSVGADHRYAYF

v_gene: TRBV7-9
j_gene: TRBJ1-1
d_gene: TRBD1
abundance: -
CDR3nt: TGTGCCAGCAGCACGGGACAGGGGGCCAACACTGAAGCTTTCTTT
CDR3aa: CASSTGQGANTEAFF

v_gene: TRBV24-1
j_gene: TRBJ2-7
d_gene: -
abundance: -
CDR3nt: TGTGCCACCAAAGGGGACTCCTACGAGCAGTACTTC
CDR3aa: CATKGDSYEQYF

v_gene: TRBV7-6
j_gene: TRBJ2-7
d_gene: TRBD2
abundance: -
CDR3nt: TGTGCCAGCAGCCCCCAGACTAGCGGGGTATCCTACGAGCAGTACTTC
CDR3aa: CASSPQTSGVSYEQYF

v_gene: TRBV5-1
j_gene: TRBJ2-5
d_gene: -
abundance: -
CDR3nt: TGCGCCAGCAGCTTGGAGAACGGGCTTATCGAGACCCAGTACTTC
CDR3aa: CASSLENGLIETQYF

v_gene: TRBV3-1
j_gene: TRBJ1-2
d_gene: TRBD1
abundance: -
CDR3nt: TGTGCCAGCAACCGGGGACAGGGGAGTTACGGCTACACCTTC
CDR3aa: CASNRGQGSYGYTF

v_gene: TRBV15
j_gene: TRBJ1-5
d_gene: -
abundance: -
CDR3nt: TGTGCCACCAGCAGAGACATGGGCGGATCCAATCAGCCCCAGCATTTT
CDR3aa: CATSRDMGGSNQPQHF

v_gene: TRBV27
j_gene: TRBJ1-1
d_gene: -
abundance: once
CDR3nt: TGTGCCAGCAGTTTATCTCCGGGGGCTGAGACTGAAGCTTTCTTT
CDR3aa: CASSLSPGAETEAFF

v_gene: TRBV7-2
j_gene: TRBJ1-2
d_gene: TRBD1
abundance: once
CDR3nt: TGTGGCAGCAGCTTAGCGGCAGGGGGGAACTATGGCTACACCTTC
CDR3aa: CGSSLAAGGNYGYTF

v_gene: TRBV11-2
j_gene: TRBJ2-5
d_gene: TRBD1
abundance: -
CDR3nt: TGTGCCGCCGGGACAGGGGGCGGAAAGACCCAGTACTTC
CDR3aa: CAAGTGGGKTQYF

v_gene: TRBV29-1
j_gene: TRBJ2-4
d_gene: TRBD1
abundance: -
CDR3nt: TGCAGCGTTGATGAGAGGGGGCTTGTAGGGGACATTCAGTACTTC
CDR3aa: CSVDERGLVGDIQYF

v_gene: TRBV9
j_gene: TRBJ2-3
d_gene: TRBD2
abundance: -
CDR3nt: TGTGCCAGCAGCGTATCCCGTCTAGCGGACTCCACAGATACGCAGTATTTT
CDR3aa: CASSVSRLADSTDTQYF